This T cell receptor (beta chain) was documented in a study of cytomegalovirus exposure and HLA in healthy donors. This clone has a handful of counts. What it binds is not known. Study-level results: Immune exposure was documented only through CMV serostatus. In a later analysis, V- and J-gene trimming of beta chains associated with a DCLRE1C missense variant, replicated independently.

The CDR3 is made up of 14 amino acids. Trimming cost V 5 bases and J 6 bases, with 14 bases left between them. CDR1 is MDHEN and CDR2 is SYDVKM in the germline V gene. Vbeta (60) and Jbeta (13) primers were used in the PCR. Generated by immunoSEQ multiplex PCR, the TCRdb table keeps only in-frame clones and is missing some. The table has approximately 120,000 clones, 77% seen once. J is TRBJ2-1 and V is TRBV28; D call uncertain. Sequencing was performed on PBMCs. The origin of this receptor is a man aged 35-49 years in good health and CMV-seropositive. The CDR3 region is CASSLVLVGNEQFF. The CDR3 nucleotides are TGTGCCAGCAGTCTCGTCCTAGTCGGCAATGAGCAGTTCTTC.